The sequence of this T cell receptor beta chain was determined in a study of T cell responses to AZD1222 COVID-19 vaccine. Study conclusions and caveats: Targets within unmutated variant regions were reportedly found for nearly half of spike-specific TCRs. Dominant CD4 TCR responses targeted spike regions 160-218 and 743-854. Breadth and depth of Spike-specific TCRs rose after two AZD1222 doses.

This table comes from immunoSEQ multiplex PCR, and its TCRdb copy is limited to in-frame clones, with some not included. The table lists roughly 110,000 clones, roughly 90% of them singletons. Whether given at about 4 or about 12 weeks, second doses were pooled. The length of the CDR3 is 14 residues. V dropped 5 bases and J dropped 7; count of bases not matched to a gene: 5. Germline lookup yields CDR1 MDHEN and CDR2 SYDVKM. About this clone itself: Its antigen remains unidentified.

The chain is built from TRBV28 and TRBJ2-3, with 11 bases fitting TRBD2. The receptor's source is an adult who received the AZD1222 COVID-19 vaccine. Sequences were derived from peripheral blood, sampled 28 days after the second AZD1222 dose. Here the CDR3 reads CASSPGTSGNTQYF. CDR3 DNA sequence: TGTGCCAGCAGTCCAGGGACTAGCGGCAATACGCAGTATTTT.